This T cell receptor beta chain was recorded in a study of vaccination and CD4 T cells after COVID-19. On the study more broadly: Median draw time for post-COVID samples was about 100 days post-diagnosis (range 35 to 161). Researchers treated control cultures with a CEFX pool, an HIV-1 Nef pool, or no peptide.

Specified treatment: roughly 10-day PBMC culture with coronavirus spike peptide pools or control peptides (ViraFEST assay). Each of days 3 and 7 saw half the medium replaced by fresh IL-2 medium. Looked up from germline, CDR1 is SGHTA and CDR2 is FQGNSA. The V and J ends lost 5 bases and 9 bases, in that order; junction bases with no gene match: 11. The CDR3 runs to 14 residues. Cultured CD4+ T cell DNA was sequenced using the Oncomine TCR Beta short-read assay. One entry per CDR3 protein, called by TCRdb with MiXCR from the PCR reads. Of about 23,000 distinct CDR3 sequences listed, roughly 44% were seen once; the top ten hold about 20%. Broader study findings: Median SARS-CoV-2-reactive clonotype numbers went from approximately 21 to 38; this increase was not significant.

This clonotype was picked up a small number of times. Its antigen is still unknown. The chain recombines TRBV7-2 with TRBJ2-3; 7 bases are shared with TRBD2. The source material was CD4+ T cells from blood, cultured in vitro, sampled before SARS-CoV-2 vaccination. The clonotype comes from a human donor who received a COVID-19 vaccine. CDR3 sequence (DNA): TGTGCCAGCAGCACCGACCGAGCGGGGAGAACGCAGTATTTT. It codes for CASSTDRAGRTQYF.